The subject of this entry is one T cell receptor (beta chain). Its antigen is still unknown. The CDR3 length is 14 residues. V dropped 0 bases and J dropped 3 bases, with 5 bases sitting between them. The germline CDR1 and CDR2 sequences are MNHEY and SMNVEV (reference sequence). The record originates from a study of shared clonotypes between healthy human individuals. Study conclusions and caveats: What naive subsets generally showed was a larger estimated richness than memory subsets showed. Relative to their counterparts shared across all four donors, non-shared clonotypes exhibited diminished generation probabilities.

The data were produced by immunoSEQ multiplex PCR, yet TCRdb's version contains in-frame clones alone and is incomplete. The repertoire includes some 2 million clones, 85% to 95% of them detected once, and 0.1% to 0.15% sits in the top ten. Sequenced: naive CD4+ T cells sorted from blood. Subset here: CD45RA+ positively selected. The V gene is TRBV27, the J gene TRBJ2-2; D gene uncertain. This receptor was taken from a man aged 18 to 30 in good health. This CDR3 reads CASSLSTYTGELFF. As DNA, the CDR3 is TGTGCCAGCAGTTTATCCACGTACACCGGGGAGCTGTTTTTT.